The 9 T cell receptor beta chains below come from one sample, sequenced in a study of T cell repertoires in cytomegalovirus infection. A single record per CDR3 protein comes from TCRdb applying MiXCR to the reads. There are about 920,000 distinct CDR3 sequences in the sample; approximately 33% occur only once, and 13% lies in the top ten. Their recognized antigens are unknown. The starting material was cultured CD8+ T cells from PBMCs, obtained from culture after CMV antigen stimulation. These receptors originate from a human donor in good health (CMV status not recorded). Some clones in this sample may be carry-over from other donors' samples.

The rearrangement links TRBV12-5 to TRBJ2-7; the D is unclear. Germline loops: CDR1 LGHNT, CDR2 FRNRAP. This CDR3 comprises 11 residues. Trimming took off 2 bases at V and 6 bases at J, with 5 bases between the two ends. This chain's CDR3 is CASGLRVEQYF. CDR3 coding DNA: TGTGCTAGTGGTTTGAGGGTCGAGCAGTACTTC.

DNA of the CDR3: TGTGCCAGCAGCCCCCCGGATAGCGGGGGAAGTACGCAGTATTTT. Protein: CASSPPDSGGSTQYF. V usage is TRBV6-5 and J usage is TRBJ2-3; 9 bases are a match to TRBD2. Unmatched junction bases numbered 12, after V lost 6 bases and J lost 8 bases. Germline V CDR1 and CDR2: MNHEY, SVGAGI. This CDR3 region has 15 residues.

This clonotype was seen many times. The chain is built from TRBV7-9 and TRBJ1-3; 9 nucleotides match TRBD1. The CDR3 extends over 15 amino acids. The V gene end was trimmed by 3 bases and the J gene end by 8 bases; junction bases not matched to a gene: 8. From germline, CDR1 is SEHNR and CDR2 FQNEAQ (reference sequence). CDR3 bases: TGTGCCAGCAGCTTCTTCGACAGGGGGTTGTACACCATATATTTT. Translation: CASSFFDRGLYTIYF.

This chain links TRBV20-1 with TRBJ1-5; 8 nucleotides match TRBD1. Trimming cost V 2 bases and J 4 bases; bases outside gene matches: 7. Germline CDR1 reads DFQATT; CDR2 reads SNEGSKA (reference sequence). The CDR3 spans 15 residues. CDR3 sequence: CSARPGQGRNQPQHF. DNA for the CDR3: TGCAGTGCTAGACCTGGACAGGGCAGGAATCAGCCCCAGCATTTT.

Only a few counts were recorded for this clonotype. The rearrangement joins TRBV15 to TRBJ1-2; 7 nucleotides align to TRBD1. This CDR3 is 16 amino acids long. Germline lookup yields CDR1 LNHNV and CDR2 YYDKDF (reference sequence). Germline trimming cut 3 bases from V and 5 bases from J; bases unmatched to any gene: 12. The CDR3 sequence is CATSSAWNRGSYGYTF. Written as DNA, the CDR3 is TGTGCCACCAGCAGTGCTTGGAACAGGGGCAGTTATGGCTACACCTTC.

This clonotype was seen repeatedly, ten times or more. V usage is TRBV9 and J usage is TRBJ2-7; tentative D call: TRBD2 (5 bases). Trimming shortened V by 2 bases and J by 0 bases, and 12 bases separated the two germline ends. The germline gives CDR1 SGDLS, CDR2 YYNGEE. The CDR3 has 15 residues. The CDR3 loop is CASSVGDLPSYEQYF. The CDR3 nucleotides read TGTGCCAGCAGCGTGGGAGACCTGCCCTCCTACGAGCAGTACTTC.

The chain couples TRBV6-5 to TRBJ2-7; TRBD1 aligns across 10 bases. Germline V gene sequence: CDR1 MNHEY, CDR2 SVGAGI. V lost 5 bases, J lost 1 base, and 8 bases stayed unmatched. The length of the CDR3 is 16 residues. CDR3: CASSPKDRGQSYEQYF. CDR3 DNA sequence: TGTGCCAGCAGTCCAAAAGACAGGGGGCAGTCCTACGAGCAGTACTTC.

CDR3: CASSWRESPNTEAFF. In nucleotides, the CDR3 is TGCGCCAGCAGTTGGAGGGAAAGCCCGAACACTGAAGCTTTCTTT. The gene calls are TRBV4-1 and TRBJ1-1; D is uncertain. V was cut by 6 bases and J by 1 base, with 15 bases left in between. The CDR3 contains 15 residues. The germline gives CDR1 MGHRA, CDR2 YSYEKL.

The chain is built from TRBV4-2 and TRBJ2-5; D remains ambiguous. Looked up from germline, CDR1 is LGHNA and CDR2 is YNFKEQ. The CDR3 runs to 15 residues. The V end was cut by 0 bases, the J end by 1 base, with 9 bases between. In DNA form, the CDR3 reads TGTGCCAGCAGCCAAGACGGGCAGCCCCAAGAGACCCAGTACTTC. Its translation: CASSQDGQPQETQYF.